The text below deals with one T cell receptor beta chain. One end of the junction fails to match germline, which may point to a read error. The sample originates from a study of blood T cell repertoires in COVID-19. As for the study in general: The samples span acute and convalescent COVID-19 from the United States, Italy and Spain. PBMCs, B-cell-depleted T cells, or T cells were the source of the cDNA or gDNA that made up the material.

The CDR3 covers 12 residues. CDR1 and CDR2 (germline): MNHEY, SMNVEV (reference sequence). In the original processing: Amplified reference gene primers provided the basis for estimating nucleated cell counts. Generated by immunoSEQ multiplex PCR, the TCRdb table keeps only in-frame clones and is missing some. Clone size and the V and J calls come from that table; the DNA yielded D and trimming. The sample has around 68,000 clones, under 85% seen once. The source of this sequence is a woman in her forties or fifties with acute or convalescent COVID-19. The sequenced sample was peripheral blood. The chain links TRBV27 to TRBJ1-1; TRBD1 matches at 7 bases. The CDR3 DNA reads TGTGCCAGCAGTCCCCAGGGGGGAGCGTTCTACTTT. The encoded protein is CASSPQGGAFYF.